Below are 25 T cell receptor beta chains sequenced from a single sample in a study of blood T cell repertoires in COVID-19. Sequencing was performed with immunoSEQ multiplex PCR; in TCRdb, only in-frame clones are kept and a portion is missing. The table shows 210,000 or so clones, with 65% to 90% occurring only once. Sequencing was carried out using peripheral blood. Every receptor here comes from a man aged 50 to 60 with COVID-19, enrolled during active disease.

The V call is TRBV14, the J call TRBJ2-3; D is possibly TRBD1 (6 bases). This CDR3 comprises 15 residues. Germline V gene sequence: CDR1 SGHDN, CDR2 FVKESK. V was clipped by 3 bases and J by 0 bases, with 10 bases between them. The CDR3, as DNA: TGTGCCAGCAGCCAGGGGGCGAGCAGCACAGATACGCAGTATTTT. Translated, it gives CASSQGASSTDTQYF.

This chain links TRBV25-1 with TRBJ1-1; 9 nucleotides line up with TRBD1. J gave up 2 bases and V 4 bases, and 5 bases lay outside the gene matches. Per the germline V gene, CDR1 is MGHDK and CDR2 is SYGVNS. This CDR3 has 15 residues. As DNA, the CDR3 is TGTGCCAGCAGTGCTGGGGGACAGGGTAACACTGAAGCTTTCTTT. Protein product: CASSAGGQGNTEAFF.

The chain employs TRBV30 and TRBJ2-7, with TRBD1 matching 7 bases. The V segment lost 2 bases and the J segment 4 bases; nucleotides outside the gene matches: 8. The germline V gene has CDR1 GTSNPN and CDR2 SVGIG (reference sequence). The CDR3 contains 14 residues. As DNA, the CDR3 is TGTGCCTGGAGTTTCCCGGGACAGCCATACGAGCAGTACTTC. It yields the protein CAWSFPGQPYEQYF. Using reference TRBV30 and TRBJ2-7 for the parts outside the CDR3, the full variable domain is SQTIHQWPATLVQPVGSPLSLECTVEGTSNPNLYWYRQAAGRGLQLLFYSVGIGQISSEVPQNLSASRPQDRQFILSSKKLLLSDSGFYLCAWSFPGQPYEQYFGPGTRLTVT.

The V and J genes are TRBV6-2 or TRBV6-3 and TRBJ2-7; maybe TRBD2 (6 bases). CDR3 size: 15 residues. V lost 2 bases to trimming and J lost 2 bases, with 13 bases between them. Germline assignment: CDR1 MNHEY and CDR2 SVGEGT. Here the CDR3 DNA reads TGTGCCAGCAGTTACCCTGGCGGGGCTCCCTACGAGCAGTACTTC. Amino acid sequence: CASSYPGGAPYEQYF.

This clone was observed once. V gene TRBV6-5 combines with J gene TRBJ1-1; no definite D call. The germline V gene has CDR1 MNHEY and CDR2 SVGAGI. The CDR3 consists of 13 residues. Trimming pared 2 bases from V and 2 bases from J, leaving 6 bases between. The CDR3 loop is CASSYMLNTEAFF. CDR3 DNA: TGTGCCAGCAGTTACATGTTAAACACTGAAGCTTTCTTT.

Comments on this clone: The identical CDR3 is also encoded by other nucleotide sequences in the sample. The V and J genes are TRBV5-1 and TRBJ1-1, with no clear D. The CDR3 extends over 14 amino acids. The V and J ends lost 4 bases and 1 base respectively, with 11 bases between them. The germline gives CDR1 SGHRS, CDR2 YFSETQ. In DNA, the CDR3 is TGCGCCAGCAGCCTGACGGGAGAGAACACTGAAGCTTTCTTT. Translating it yields CASSLTGENTEAFF.

The CDR3 coding sequence is TGTGCCACCAGCAGAGAGGCAGGCACAGATACGCAGTATTTT. It yields the protein CATSREAGTDTQYF. V gene TRBV15 combines with J gene TRBJ2-3; D is undetermined. The CDR3 length is 14 residues. Germline V gene lookup returns CDR1 LNHNV and CDR2 YYDKDF (reference sequence). Trimming stripped 0 bases from V and 1 base from J, with 5 bases between.

The chain recombines TRBV11-2 with TRBJ1-2, with D unclear. Germline CDR1 is SGHAT and CDR2 is FQNNGV. The ends were cut back, 7 bases at V and 4 bases at J, with 25 bases in the middle. This CDR3 has 17 residues. The CDR3 protein is CASTTTLAAAPIYGYTF. CDR3 nucleotides: TGTGCCAGCACCACAACCCTGGCTGCGGCTCCCATCTATGGCTACACCTTC.

The CDR3 reads CASGGEGTEAFF. CDR3 sequence (DNA): TGTGCCAGCGGGGGGGAGGGGACTGAAGCTTTCTTT. This rearrangement joins TRBV6-5 to TRBJ1-1, with TRBD1 as a possible D gene (5 bases). Trimming shortened V by 8 bases and J by 5 bases, and 12 bases separated the two germline ends. The CDR3 spans 12 residues. Germline CDR1 MNHEY, CDR2 SVGAGI.

This sequence joins TRBV18 and TRBJ1-1, with D unclear. CDR3 length: 15 amino acids. Between the trimmed V and J ends, which lost 4 bases and 1 base, there was a span of 13 bases. The germline V gene encodes CDR1 KGHSH and CDR2 LQKENI. This chain's CDR3 is CASSRTSQENTEAFF. As DNA, the CDR3 is TGTGCCAGCTCACGTACAAGCCAGGAGAACACTGAAGCTTTCTTT.

This clone was seen once. The chain carries TRBV9 and TRBJ1-4, with TRBD1 as a possible D gene (6 bases). V was shortened by 4 bases and J by 3 bases, with 13 bases between the two germline ends. The CDR3 is made up of 15 amino acids. Germline V gene lookup returns CDR1 SGDLS and CDR2 YYNGEE. The DNA of the CDR3 is TGTGCCAGCAGCCCACAACAGGGCTCTAATGAAAAACTGTTTTTT. It is translated as CASSPQQGSNEKLFF.

This chain uses TRBV7-9 with TRBJ1-6; D possibly corresponds to TRBD1 (5 bases). V was cut by 2 bases and J by 7 bases, with 12 bases left in between. Per the germline V gene, CDR1 is SEHNR and CDR2 is FQNEAQ (reference sequence). The CDR3 has 15 residues. In DNA form, the CDR3 reads TGTGCCAGCAGCTTAAGTCAACGGACAAATTCACCCCTCCACTTT. Protein: CASSLSQRTNSPLHF.

The J gene is TRBJ1-3, the V gene TRBV5-1; 8 bases are shared with TRBD1. V trimming: 6 bases; J trimming: 2 bases; junction bases outside the gene matches: 7. The length of the CDR3 is 15 residues. Germline V gene data show CDR1 as SGHRS and CDR2 as YFSETQ. The CDR3 nucleotides read TGCGCCAGCACCCTAGGACAGGGTGCTGGAAACACCATATATTTT. Protein sequence: CASTLGQGAGNTIYF. Full variable domain (rest looked up from reference TRBV5-1 and TRBJ1-3): KAGVTQTPRYLIKTRGQQVTLSCSPISGHRSVSWYQQTPGQGLQFLFEYFSETQRNKGNFPGRFSGRQFSNSRSEMNVSTLELGDSALYLCASTLGQGAGNTIYFGEGSWLTVV.

This clone was found once. The J gene is TRBJ2-1, the V gene TRBV2; 8 bases align to TRBD2. J was trimmed by 4 bases and V by 6 bases; bases with no gene match: 2. Germline CDR1 reads SNHLY; CDR2 reads FYNNEI. The CDR3 length is 13 residues. This CDR3 is CASRTSEYNEQFF. In DNA form, the CDR3 reads TGTGCCAGCAGGACTAGCGAGTACAATGAGCAGTTCTTC.

The rearrangement uses TRBV13 and TRBJ2-3; D remains unclear. In germline, CDR1 is PRHDT, CDR2 FYEKMQ (reference sequence). V was cut by 4 bases and J by 2 bases, with 16 bases left in between. The length of the CDR3 is 16 residues. Written as DNA, the CDR3 is TGTGCCAGCAGCTCCCTGGTAGAAGCTCCCACAGATACGCAGTATTTT. It yields the protein CASSSLVEAPTDTQYF.

The rearrangement links TRBV13 to TRBJ2-1; D possibly corresponds to TRBD1 (6 bases). This CDR3 comprises 15 residues. V was shortened by 5 bases and J by 4 bases, with 15 bases between the two germline ends. CDR1 is PRHDT, CDR2 FYEKMQ, per germline (reference sequence). In DNA, the CDR3 is TGTGCCAGCAGCCCGCAGGGGATAAAATACAATGAGCAGTTCTTC. This sequence encodes CASSPQGIKYNEQFF.

J is TRBJ2-3 and V is TRBV24-1; 8 nucleotides align to TRBD2. The length of the CDR3 is 15 residues. Germline V CDR1 and CDR2: KGHDR, SFDVKD. The V and J ends lost 3 bases and 6 bases, in that order; junction bases with no gene match: 7. The chain's CDR3 is CATSDPSGGGDTQYF. The CDR3 DNA is TGTGCCACCAGTGATCCCAGCGGGGGTGGGGATACGCAGTATTTT.

This clone was counted only a few times. The J gene is TRBJ2-7, the V gene TRBV15; a weak D match, TRBD1 (5 bases). The CDR3 length is 16 residues. V shed 0 bases and J shed 0 bases, with 12 bases lying between them. CDR1 LNHNV and CDR2 YYDKDF come from the germline V gene (reference sequence). Here the CDR3 reads CATSRDLSGLSYEQYF. Here the CDR3 DNA reads TGTGCCACCAGCAGAGATCTCTCAGGGCTCTCCTACGAGCAGTACTTC.

The rearrangement uses TRBV6-5 and TRBJ1-2, with 7 bases lining up with TRBD1. CDR1 and CDR2 from the germline V gene are MNHEY and SVGAGI. There are 14 residues in the CDR3. The ends lost 6 bases at V and 4 bases at J; junction bases unmatched: 8. CDR3 protein: CASRTGWMGYGYTF. The DNA of the CDR3 is TGTGCCAGCAGGACAGGGTGGATGGGCTATGGCTACACCTTC.

The V call is TRBV2, the J call TRBJ2-7; TRBD1 aligns across 8 bases. Germline values: CDR1 SNHLY, CDR2 FYNNEI. After removal of 6 bases from V and 6 bases from J, the junction contained 10 bases not matched to a gene. CDR3 length equals 14 residues. This CDR3 reads CASRIIGQGGEQYF. DNA of the CDR3: TGTGCCAGCAGGATTATCGGACAGGGAGGCGAGCAGTACTTC.

V is TRBV14 and J is TRBJ2-3, with D perhaps TRBD2 (5 bases). V lost 3 bases and J lost 6, with 16 bases in between. The CDR3 is made up of 15 amino acids. CDR1 and CDR2 (germline): SGHDN, FVKESK. CDR3 sequence reads: CASSQSGLLADTQYF. The CDR3 nucleotides read TGTGCCAGCAGCCAGTCAGGACTGCTCGCGGATACGCAGTATTTT.

This clone was found once. This chain connects TRBV6-5 to TRBJ1-2; no firm D call. This CDR3 has 15 residues. CDR1 is MNHEY and CDR2 is SVGAGI in the germline V gene. The ends were cut back, 0 bases at V and 2 bases at J, with 10 bases in the middle. The CDR3 is CASSYSGLQNYGYTF. The CDR3 bases are TGTGCCAGCAGTTACTCTGGCCTGCAAAACTATGGCTACACCTTC.

This CDR3 is CAWRRSGGLSYEQYF. CDR3 nucleotides: TGTGCCTGGCGGAGGAGCGGGGGACTCTCCTACGAGCAGTACTTC. The chain is built from TRBV30 and TRBJ2-7; 8 bases line up with TRBD2. CDR3 length equals 15 residues. The V gene's germline CDR1 is GTSNPN and CDR2 SVGIG (reference sequence). V lost 5 bases to trimming and J lost 0 bases; unmatched junction nucleotides: 9.

The J gene is TRBJ2-7, the V gene TRBV12-3 or TRBV12-4, with a weak D call TRBD2 (7 bases). CDR3 length: 12 residues. V lost 6 bases to trimming and J lost 7 bases, with 13 bases between them. The CDR3 sequence is CASRKGGREQYF. The CDR3 bases are TGTGCCAGCAGAAAGGGGGGGCGGGAGCAGTACTTC.

The chain links TRBV4-3 to TRBJ1-6; D gene ambiguous. Germline V lookup: CDR1 LGHNA, CDR2 YSLEER. Trimming took 0 bases from V and 0 from J, leaving 6 bases between them. This CDR3 spans 16 amino acids. The CDR3 here is CASSQDPGSYNSPLHF. The CDR3 DNA sequence: TGCGCCAGCAGCCAAGATCCGGGCTCCTATAATTCACCCCTCCACTTT.